A selection of T cell receptor beta chains follows, all from one sample in a study of OX40 agonist ivuxolimab in advanced cancers. Method: immunoSEQ multiplex PCR; TCRdb's copy keeps in-frame clones and lacks some. The repertoire has about 26,000 clones, roughly 80% of them found once; the top ten carry roughly 33%. The material was CD4+ or CD8+ T cells sorted from blood, obtained in a trial of the OX40 agonist ivuxolimab. These receptors all stem from an adult with an advanced solid tumor such as melanoma, head and neck, liver or kidney cancer. Both conserved end residues are part of each CDR3. Fields, in order: V gene, J gene, CDR3 protein.

TRBV5-6	TRBJ2-3	CASSLVQGINTDTQYF
TRBV7-9	TRBJ2-5	CASSRGQFEETQYF
TRBV18	TRBJ2-7	CASSRGQGPYEQYF
TRBV27	TRBJ2-2	CASHEYGTGELFF
TRBV7-8	TRBJ2-1	CASSLRSRAGVYNEQFF
TRBV6-4	TRBJ2-1	CASSPGLAPQFF
TRBV6-4	TRBJ2-2	CASSATFGTPIGELFF
TRBV29-1	TRBJ2-7	CSVEEGQGAYEQYF
TRBV6-6	TRBJ2-7	CASSNLGSQKPYEQYF
TRBV9	TRBJ2-7	CASSVGGDSSYEQYF
TRBV30	TRBJ2-7	CAWSPAPGGQEQYF
TRBV5-6	TRBJ2-3	CASSWGAGSTDTQYF
TRBV10-3	TRBJ1-2	CAISERGTAVGYGYTF
TRBV4-2	TRBJ2-1	CASSSGTSGIDEQFF
TRBV2	TRBJ1-5	CASDSTNQPQHF
TRBV27	TRBJ2-1	CATTSGRPSTNEQFF